Below, 20 T cell receptor beta chains from the same sample are listed, as sequenced in a study of blood T cell dynamics during melanoma immunotherapy. TCRdb keeps only in-frame clones here, not all; method: immunoSEQ multiplex PCR. The repertoire holds around 6,500 clones, with about 88% as singletons. Time point here: pre-treatment baseline. The source was blood, collected from a patient treated with checkpoint blockade. The receptor source for this set is a human donor with melanoma.

This clone is large (0.1 to 1%). CDR3 in DNA: TGTGCCAGCAGCCCGTACAGGCCTTACGAGCAGTACTTC. It codes for CASSPYRPYEQYF. V usage is TRBV7-2 and J usage is TRBJ2-7; possible D gene TRBD1, 5 bases. Trimming pared 5 bases from V and 4 bases from J, leaving 12 bases between. Germline lookup yields CDR1 SGHTA and CDR2 FQGNSA. The CDR3 covers 13 residues.

V usage is TRBV5-1 and J usage is TRBJ2-1; D perhaps matches TRBD1 (6 bases). There are 14 residues in the CDR3. The V and J ends lost 4 bases and 10 bases respectively, with 18 bases between them. Germline-derived CDR1 and CDR2 are SGHRS and YFSETQ. CDR3 DNA: TGCGCCAGCAGCACTACAGGGTTGCTGGGGGAGCAGTTCTTC. It yields the protein CASSTTGLLGEQFF.

This clone was counted a single time. The J gene is TRBJ2-7, the V gene TRBV6-1; 8 nucleotides match TRBD1. CDR1 is MNHNS, CDR2 SASEGT, per germline. This CDR3 is built from 14 residues. Losses at the gene ends were 7 bases for V and 4 bases for J; bases not matched to a gene: 9. In nucleotides, the CDR3 is TGTGCCAGCAAGACCCGGACAGGGTTGTACGAGCAGTACTTC. The encoded protein is CASKTRTGLYEQYF.

The chain couples TRBV10-3 to TRBJ2-2; 9 bases match TRBD1. V was pared by 8 bases and J by 2 bases, with 6 bases of the junction left unmatched. The CDR3 has 15 amino acids. Germline loops: CDR1 ENHRY, CDR2 SYGVKD. The DNA of the CDR3 is TGTGCCATCTGGGACAGGGAAACAAACACCGGGGAGCTGTTTTTT. Its protein product is CAIWDRETNTGELFF.

The V call is TRBV5-1, the J call TRBJ2-1; D unclear. The ends were cut back, 0 bases at V and 3 bases at J, with 7 bases in the middle. This CDR3 contains 14 residues. Germline V gene data show CDR1 as SGHRS and CDR2 as YFSETQ. The DNA of the CDR3 is TGCGCCAGCAGCTTGGGTGCAGACTACAATGAGCAGTTCTTC. It yields the protein CASSLGADYNEQFF.

This rearrangement joins TRBV19 to TRBJ1-5; a possible D gene is TRBD1 (5 bases). Trimming took off 3 bases at V and 3 bases at J, with 24 bases between the two ends. The CDR3 loop spans 19 amino acids. Germline V gene sequence: CDR1 LNHDA, CDR2 SQIVND (reference sequence). For the CDR3, the DNA is TGTGCCAGTAGTATGCGACCCGAGAAGACGGGGGAAGTCAATCAGCCCCAGCATTTT. Protein product: CASSMRPEKTGEVNQPQHF. The full variable domain, rest sourced from reference TRBV19 and TRBJ1-5, is DGGITQSPKYLFRKEGQNVTLSCEQNLNHDAMYWYRQDPGQGLRLIYYSQIVNDFQKGDIAEGYSVSREKKESFPLTVTSAQKNPTAFYLCASSMRPEKTGEVNQPQHFGDGTRLSIL.

This chain links TRBV30 with TRBJ1-1; D is undetermined. Germline V lookup: CDR1 GTSNPN, CDR2 SVGIG (reference sequence). The length of the CDR3 is 12 residues. V dropped 1 base and J dropped 5 bases, with 8 bases sitting between them. The CDR3: CAWSGVYTEAFF. CDR3 in DNA: TGTGCCTGGAGTGGGGTGTATACTGAAGCTTTCTTT. Full variable domain (remainder filled in from reference TRBV30 and TRBJ1-1): SQTIHQWPATLVQPVGSPLSLECTVEGTSNPNLYWYRQAAGRGLQLLFYSVGIGQISSEVPQNLSASRPQDRQFILSSKKLLLSDSGFYLCAWSGVYTEAFFGQGTRLTVV.

This clone was counted only a few times. This chain joins TRBV10-2 and TRBJ1-2, with D maybe TRBD1 (6 bases). The length of the CDR3 is 13 residues. CDR1 and CDR2 from the germline V gene are WSHSY and SAAADI. Trimming cost V 3 bases and J 3 bases, with 8 bases left between them. The CDR3 DNA reads as TGCGCCAGCAGTGACAGGGGCCACTATGGCTACACCTTC. Translated: CASSDRGHYGYTF.

V and J are TRBV5-1 and TRBJ1-2; D is uncertain. The germline V gene has CDR1 SGHRS and CDR2 YFSETQ. The CDR3 is 14 amino acids. V dropped 0 bases and J dropped 4 bases, with 10 bases sitting between them. CDR3 amino acids: CASSLAGETYGYTF. CDR3 in DNA: TGCGCCAGCAGCTTGGCCGGCGAGACCTATGGCTACACCTTC.

The chain links TRBV29-1 to TRBJ1-2; no definite D call. Germline assignment: CDR1 SQVTM and CDR2 ANQGSEA. The CDR3 consists of 10 residues. The V and J ends lost 4 bases and 6 bases respectively, with 6 bases between them. CDR3 sequence reads: CSVVEDGYTF. CDR3 coding DNA: TGCAGCGTTGTCGAGGATGGCTACACCTTC.

This clone occurred a few times. The chain carries TRBV6-4 and TRBJ2-2, with TRBD1 matching over 8 bases. Germline V CDR1 and CDR2: MRHNA, SNTAGT. V shed 5 bases, J shed 1 base, and the junction held 9 bases outside the gene matches. CDR3 length: 17 residues. The CDR3 is CASSQTGEGRNTGELFF. The CDR3 coding sequence is TGTGCCAGCAGTCAGACAGGGGAAGGTCGGAACACCGGGGAGCTGTTTTTT.

V is TRBV7-9 and J is TRBJ2-7; D is ambiguous. This CDR3 comprises 13 residues. The germline gives CDR1 SEHNR, CDR2 FQNEAQ (reference sequence). The V gene lost 3 bases and the J gene lost 2 bases, with 8 bases spanning the gap. CDR3 in amino acids: CASSFTTTYEQYF. CDR3 sequence (DNA): TGTGCCAGCAGCTTTACCACGACCTACGAGCAGTACTTC.

The V call is TRBV7-2, the J call TRBJ2-5; maybe TRBD2 (5 bases). Germline V gene sequence: CDR1 SGHTA, CDR2 FQGNSA. The CDR3 extends over 14 amino acids. Trimming removed 1 base from V and 2 bases from J, with 8 bases in between. The CDR3 DNA is TGTGCCAGCAGCTTAGGAACGGGACAAGAGACCCAGTACTTC. Translated: CASSLGTGQETQYF. The whole variable domain, remainder taken from reference TRBV7-2 and TRBJ2-5, is GAGVSQSPSNKVTEKGKDVELRCDPISGHTALYWYRQSLGQGLEFLIYFQGNSAPDKSGLPSDRFSAERTGGSVSTLTIQRTQQEDSAVYLCASSLGTGQETQYFGPGTRLLVL.

The chain carries TRBV27 and TRBJ2-7; TRBD1 agrees at 7 bases. The CDR3 spans 14 residues. Losses at the gene ends were 8 bases for V and 7 bases for J; bases not matched to a gene: 14. CDR1 is MNHEY, CDR2 SMNVEV, per germline (reference sequence). CDR3 sequence (DNA): TGTGCCAGCGGAAGACAGGGAACCATGAGGGAGCAGTACTTC. Its protein is CASGRQGTMREQYF.

This clone occurred a few times. V and J are TRBV7-9 and TRBJ2-7; 13 bases are a match to TRBD2. Germline V lookup: CDR1 SEHNR, CDR2 FQNEAQ (reference sequence). This CDR3 has 19 amino acids. V lost 5 bases, J lost 0 bases, and 13 bases stayed unmatched. The CDR3 bases are TGTGCCAGCAGCCAGCGGACTAGCGGGGGACTTAAAAGCTCCTACGAGCAGTACTTC. It specifies CASSQRTSGGLKSSYEQYF.

The V call is TRBV4-3, the J call TRBJ1-1; D gene uncertain. The CDR3 is made up of 13 amino acids. V was clipped by 1 base and J by 11 bases, with 14 bases between them. Germline values: CDR1 LGHNA, CDR2 YSLEER. CDR3 nucleotide sequence: TGCGCCAGCAGCCAAGGGGCCTTCTCCGTCGCTTTCTTT. Its protein is CASSQGAFSVAFF.

The genes are TRBV7-9 and TRBJ2-2; 7 bases align to TRBD1. Germline CDR1 and CDR2: SEHNR and FQNEAQ (reference sequence). The junction had 6 bases not matched to a gene; V was cut back by 4 bases and J by 4 bases. The CDR3 is 15 residues long. CDR3 DNA: TGTGCCAGCAGCTCCCGGGACAGCCTCACCGGGGAGCTGTTTTTT. Encoded protein: CASSSRDSLTGELFF.

The J gene is TRBJ2-1, the V gene TRBV6-1; 14 bases are shared with TRBD2. There are 18 residues in the CDR3. V dropped 2 bases and J dropped 3; count of bases not matched to a gene: 6. Germline CDR1 MNHNS, CDR2 SASEGT. The CDR3 sequence is CASSETGLAGGIYNEQFF. CDR3 nucleotides: TGTGCCAGCAGTGAAACCGGACTAGCGGGGGGCATCTACAATGAGCAGTTCTTC.

This chain connects TRBV7-2 to TRBJ2-3; 10 nucleotides align to TRBD2. V lost 0 bases and J lost 7; bases outside the gene matches: 7. In germline, CDR1 is SGHTA, CDR2 FQGNSA. This CDR3 has 16 residues. CDR3 sequence (DNA): TGTGCCAGCAGCTTAGCGCCCAGCGGGGGGGTCAATACGCAGTATTTT. Its translation is CASSLAPSGGVNTQYF.

The V and J genes are TRBV30 and TRBJ2-3, with 13 bases identical to TRBD2. The CDR3 covers 16 residues. With V trimmed by 0 bases and J by 1 base, 1 base remained unmatched. Per germline, CDR1 GTSNPN and CDR2 SVGIG (reference sequence). The CDR3 coding sequence is TGTGCCTGGAGTGTGGGGACTAGCGGGGGCACAGATACGCAGTATTTT. Translating it yields CAWSVGTSGGTDTQYF.